The entry below describes one TCR beta chain. The specificity of this receptor is unknown. No much larger clonotype is one base removed from it; base qualities were not supplied. Including cysteine and phenylalanine, the CDR3 has 15 amino acids. Kept here is only the CDR3 DNA, which spans 45 bases and is read in frame from base 1. V trim: 0 bases; J trim: 6 bases; unmatched bases: 0. Based on the germline V gene, the CDR1 and CDR2 sequences are SGHRS and YFSETQ. Healthy HIV-negative adults with no recently reported acute infections or vaccinations were included as donors. Every donor was a Caucasian adult residing in Nashville, Tennessee, USA. CD8 memory samples were composed of magnetically selected CD45RO+ cells combined with CCR7-negative CD45RA+ effector memory (TemRA) cells. After blood collection by leukapheresis, PBMCs were isolated using Ficoll-Histopaque density gradient centrifugation and then cryopreserved in the vapor phase of liquid nitrogen. Analytical flow cytometry was used to check the purity and quantity of each magnetically sorted T cell population. From each sorted fraction, genomic DNA was isolated and quantified by UV absorbance on a Nanodrop 2000c.

The data are from a study of shared clonotypes between healthy human individuals (dated by TCRdb to the early 2020s). General notes on the study: The cohort comprised a couple of women and a few men aged 18 to 49 years. Per donor, three plates each were used for CD4 naive and CD4 memory, two for CD8 naive, and one for CD8 memory. The study deeply sequenced blood TCR repertoires of about 5 healthy adults to estimate repertoire size and the extent of clonotype sharing between individuals. Libraries were prepared and TCR repertoires were sequenced by different laboratories using diverse techniques, in order to increase sequencing depth and limit assay-specific biases. Between about 0.85 and 10 billion PBMCs per donor were obtained by leukapheresis. What the study reported, not specific to this receptor: Rarefaction of sorted-subset datasets indicated incomplete sequencing despite the large sequencing depth. Naive subsets generally had larger estimated clonotype richness than memory subsets did. Only blood was sampled, and tissue TCR repertoires likely differ from those in blood. Pairwise subsampling led to the expectation that sequencing depth would affect the degree of clonotype sharing among donors. Sharing across a few donors was observed for about 5% of naive CD4, 3% to 4% of naive CD8, 2% to 2.5% of memory CD4, and about 0.38% of memory CD8 clonotypes. Compared with non-shared clonotypes, clonotypes shared by all four sorted-subset donors had higher generation probabilities. Because the study included only a small number of donors, the genetic and exposure-history diversity represented was limited.

Using the deep immunoSEQ assay, multiplex PCR amplified TCR CDR3 regions from genomic DNA. Extracted genomic DNA from each cell subset was spread evenly across all wells of several immunoSEQ 96-well plates, with each plate serving as a replicate. For sorted subsets, each replicate PCR was loaded with about 0.2 ug genomic DNA, equivalent to 25,000 to 35,000 T cell genomes. The purified libraries were quantified using a Qubit 3.0 fluorometer, sized with a Bioanalyzer 2100, and then quantified again using the KAPA Library Quantification kit. A separate single-read 150-cycle Illumina NextSeq 550 flow cell was used to sequence each immunoSEQ 96-well plate. Per the authors' processing: Because the immunoSEQ output included only junctional sequences and no quality scores, the filtering could not be the same as the filtering used for full-length reads. Sequences were annotated with PyIR, a Python wrapper for IgBLAST v1.9, and V/J genes and CDR3 were assigned using IMGT germline references. Reads were filtered out if the reads had weak V/J assignments (E-value above 1e-6), no CDR3, stop codons, out-of-frame junctions, or ambiguous translated residues. V3J clonotypes were defined as sequences sharing the same inferred V gene, J gene, and CDR3 amino acid sequence. Percentage overlap between repertoires was computed as shared unique clonotypes divided by the size of the smaller repertoire. Three approaches were used to assess repertoire richness: RTK rarefaction, the Chao1 estimator, and Recon v2.1 estimates of unobserved clonotypes. Generation probabilities for all TCRbeta clonotypes obtained by the gDNA method from several donors were computed using OLGA. This immuneACCESS table, as held by TCRdb, lists in-frame sequences with V and J called but not all clones. Of the missing ones, under half trace to an unresolved V gene in checked studies; the others have no known cause. The V and J calls and clone size are taken from that table; D and trimming were inferred from the DNA. The sample includes under 130,000 clones, with about 67% observed a single time. The ten largest clones take up roughly 22% of the sample.

The rearrangement combines TRBV5-1 with TRBJ2-2, with 12 bases matching TRBD2. The sample consisted of memory CD8+ T cells sorted from blood. The cell subset or site label on this specimen signifies: CD45RO+ cells pooled with CCR7-negative TemRA cells. The receptor's source is a woman in her thirties in good health. The sequence in DNA is TGCGCCAGCAGCTTGGCTAGCGGGAGGGCCGGGGAGCTGTTTTTT. Its protein is CASSLASGRAGELFF.